This entry describes one TCR beta chain. Its antigen remains unidentified. The data were obtained in a study of cytomegalovirus exposure and HLA in healthy donors. It was with 60 Vbeta and 13 Jbeta primers that the PCR ran. The method was immunoSEQ multiplex PCR; TCRdb's version includes in-frame clones alone and lacks a portion of them. The repertoire holds 150,000 to 200,000 clones, with 75% to 80% as singletons. CDR1 is LNHNV and CDR2 is YYDKDF in the germline V gene (reference sequence). The CDR3 totals 15 residues. Trimming pared 0 bases from V and 2 bases from J, leaving 11 bases between. Study results and limitations: In an earlier analysis, about 87% or about 30%: the productive usage of most TCR beta V segments. According to a later analysis, most TCR beta chains associated with CMV appeared HLA-restricted.

The gene calls are TRBV15 and TRBJ2-7; tentatively, D is TRBD2 (7 bases). The clonotype originates from a woman younger than 45 in good health and CMV-seropositive. The sample taken for sequencing was PBMCs. CDR3 sequence: CATSRERGPAYEQYF. The DNA of the CDR3 is TGTGCCACCAGCAGAGAGCGGGGGCCCGCCTACGAGCAGTACTTC.